This TCR beta chain was sequenced during a study of T cell repertoires in cytomegalovirus infection (dated by TCRdb to about 2019). About the full investigation: Donor HLA type was relevant to the analysis, as public TCR beta signatures indicated carriage of CMV infection together with the matching HLA type.

Results the study describes overall, beyond this receptor: The ex vivo response was dominated by HLA-C-restricted CMV-specific TCR beta clonotypes, which also provided the single most frequent clonotype in two of eight donors. Carriers of CMV infection plus the relevant HLA type were discriminated by the cumulative frequency of public TCR beta family members in the study cohort and in an independent roughly 400-donor cohort.

The CDR3 starts with the cysteine, ends with the phenylalanine, and has 16 residues. Here the CDR3 DNA is all that survives: 48 bases in frame from base 1. Relative to germline, V is missing 1 base and J is missing 4 bases, with 9 bases of the junction outside any gene match. Sequencer: Illumina HiSeq 1500. TCRdb trimmed public reads at Q25 via fastp, called clones via MiXCR and kept in-frame beta chains. Entries are consolidated by CDR3 protein sequence, retaining the most common genes and DNA. The sample table lists about 230,000 distinct CDR3 sequences, approximately 24% of them with a count of one. Over 15% of the sample is in the top ten clones. This clonotype showed up just a few times. Its recognized antigen is unknown. Base qualities are not at hand, and no much larger clone is one base apart.

Sequenced material: CD8+ T cells from PBMCs. The TCR was taken from a human donor in good health (CMV status not recorded). Some clones in this sample may be carry-over from other donors' samples. In this chain, TRBV12-3 or TRBV12-4 is recombined with TRBJ1-1, and TRBD1 matches 7 of the central bases. For the CDR3, the sequence is CASSLGGEGAGTEAFF. The DNA sequence is given as TGTGCCAGCAGTTTAGGGGGGGAGGGGGCGGGCACTGAAGCTTTCTTT.